This is a list of T cell receptor beta chains from one sample in a study of blood T cell repertoires in COVID-19. Here immunoSEQ multiplex PCR was the method, and the copy in TCRdb shows in-frame clones only, minus some. The sample carries roughly 200,000 clones, more than 80% recorded once. Sequenced input: PBMCs or T cells enriched from blood (not recorded which). The origin of the receptors is a middle-aged woman with acute COVID-19. Both conserved end residues are part of each CDR3. D genes are given only for firm matches. The size entry is marked missing in some rows and otherwise reads once, few, many or a size class.

v_call: TRBV9
j_call: TRBJ2-1
d_call: -
cdr3_length: 13
clone_size: -
cdr3_aa: CASSGSGVGEQFF
cdr3_nt: TGTGCCAGCAGCGGATCAGGGGTCGGTGAGCAGTTCTTC

v_call: TRBV19
j_call: TRBJ1-2
d_call: -
cdr3_length: 15
clone_size: -
cdr3_aa: CASSTLTVPNYGYTF
cdr3_nt: TGTGCCAGTAGTACCCTGACAGTCCCTAACTATGGCTACACCTTC

v_call: TRBV19
j_call: TRBJ1-1
d_call: TRBD1
cdr3_length: 14
clone_size: -
cdr3_aa: CASSRDRDRPEAFF
cdr3_nt: TGTGCCAGTAGTAGGGACAGGGACCGGCCTGAAGCTTTCTTT

v_call: TRBV7-9
j_call: TRBJ1-6
d_call: -
cdr3_length: 14
clone_size: few
cdr3_aa: CASGEGGRYSPLHF
cdr3_nt: TGTGCCAGCGGGGAGGGGGGCCGTTATTCACCCCTCCACTTT

v_call: TRBV2
j_call: TRBJ1-6
d_call: -
cdr3_length: 15
clone_size: -
cdr3_aa: CASSASGTVNSPLHF
cdr3_nt: TGTGCCAGCAGTGCCTCCGGGACTGTGAATTCACCCCTCCACTTT

v_call: TRBV2
j_call: TRBJ1-5
d_call: TRBD1
cdr3_length: 17
clone_size: -
cdr3_aa: CASTIGTGSLVDQPQHF
cdr3_nt: TGTGCCAGCACCATCGGGACAGGGTCATTGGTTGATCAGCCCCAGCATTTT

v_call: TRBV5-1
j_call: TRBJ2-2
d_call: TRBD2
cdr3_length: 17
clone_size: -
cdr3_aa: CASSLDGRLAFTGELFF
cdr3_nt: TGCGCCAGCAGCTTGGACGGCAGACTAGCGTTTACCGGGGAGCTGTTTTTT

v_call: TRBV12-3/TRBV12-4
j_call: TRBJ1-1
d_call: TRBD1
cdr3_length: 13
clone_size: -
cdr3_aa: CASRTTGDTEAFF
cdr3_nt: TGTGCCAGCAGGACGACAGGGGACACTGAAGCTTTCTTT

v_call: TRBV3-1/TRBV3-2
j_call: TRBJ2-3
d_call: -
cdr3_length: 19
clone_size: -
cdr3_aa: CASSQVLSGVTQGTDTQYF
cdr3_nt: TGTGCCAGCAGCCAAGTTTTGTCGGGGGTTACTCAGGGCACAGATACGCAGTATTTT

v_call: TRBV2
j_call: TRBJ2-2
d_call: -
cdr3_length: 13
clone_size: -
cdr3_aa: CASSHSLRRELFF
cdr3_nt: TGTGCCAGCAGTCACAGCCTACGGAGGGAGCTGTTTTTT

v_call: TRBV15
j_call: TRBJ1-1
d_call: TRBD1
cdr3_length: 15
clone_size: few
cdr3_aa: CATSRTRQGGTEAFF
cdr3_nt: TGTGCCACCAGCAGGACGCGACAGGGAGGCACTGAAGCTTTCTTT

v_call: TRBV12-3/TRBV12-4
j_call: TRBJ1-1
d_call: -
cdr3_length: 13
clone_size: few
cdr3_aa: CASSLQGNTEAFF
cdr3_nt: TGTGCCAGCAGTTTACAGGGGAACACTGAAGCTTTCTTT

v_call: TRBV28
j_call: TRBJ1-5
d_call: TRBD1
cdr3_length: 14
clone_size: few
cdr3_aa: CASSLIGGAQPQHF
cdr3_nt: TGTGCCAGCAGTCTCATAGGGGGCGCACAGCCCCAGCATTTT

v_call: TRBV3-1/TRBV3-2
j_call: TRBJ1-1
d_call: TRBD1
cdr3_length: 14
clone_size: -
cdr3_aa: CASSLTGGNTEAFF
cdr3_nt: TGTGCCAGCAGCCTCACAGGGGGCAACACTGAAGCTTTCTTT

v_call: TRBV19
j_call: TRBJ2-7
d_call: TRBD2
cdr3_length: 15
clone_size: -
cdr3_aa: CASTHAAGGPYEQYF
cdr3_nt: TGTGCCAGTACCCATGCCGCGGGGGGGCCCTACGAGCAGTACTTC

v_call: TRBV10-1
j_call: TRBJ2-5
d_call: -
cdr3_length: 13
clone_size: -
cdr3_aa: CASSERVPETQYF
cdr3_nt: TGCGCCAGCAGTGAGCGGGTCCCAGAGACCCAGTACTTC

v_call: TRBV19
j_call: TRBJ1-5
d_call: TRBD1
cdr3_length: 15
clone_size: -
cdr3_aa: CASSMSGGPNQPQHF
cdr3_nt: TGTGCCAGTAGTATGTCAGGGGGTCCCAATCAGCCCCAGCATTTT

v_call: TRBV4-3
j_call: TRBJ2-7
d_call: -
cdr3_length: 14
clone_size: -
cdr3_aa: CASSQDPTEYEQYF
cdr3_nt: TGCGCCAGCAGCCAAGATCCCACTGAATACGAGCAGTACTTC

v_call: TRBV4-1
j_call: TRBJ1-1
d_call: -
cdr3_length: 18
clone_size: -
cdr3_aa: CASSQDLSIQAMNTEAFF
cdr3_nt: TGCGCCAGCAGCCAAGATCTTTCGATTCAGGCCATGAACACTGAAGCTTTCTTT

v_call: TRBV7-8
j_call: TRBJ1-3
d_call: -
cdr3_length: 13
clone_size: -
cdr3_aa: CASSRDSRNTIYF
cdr3_nt: TGTGCCAGCAGCCGCGACAGTCGAAACACCATATATTTT

v_call: TRBV3-1/TRBV3-2
j_call: TRBJ2-6
d_call: -
cdr3_length: 18
clone_size: -
cdr3_aa: CASSHNRAFFSGANVLTF
cdr3_nt: TGTGCCAGCAGTCATAACAGGGCATTCTTCTCTGGGGCCAACGTCCTGACTTTC

v_call: TRBV6-2/TRBV6-3
j_call: TRBJ1-5
d_call: -
cdr3_length: 19
clone_size: few
cdr3_aa: CASSYTEGGRRYSNQPQHF
cdr3_nt: TGTGCCAGCAGTTACACCGAAGGGGGACGGAGATATAGCAATCAGCCCCAGCATTTT

v_call: TRBV7-2
j_call: TRBJ1-4
d_call: -
cdr3_length: 18
clone_size: once
cdr3_aa: CASSLGRQGAPTNEKLFF
cdr3_nt: TGTGCCAGCAGCTTAGGGCGCCAGGGCGCCCCAACTAATGAAAAACTGTTTTTT

v_call: TRBV7-3
j_call: TRBJ2-1
d_call: TRBD2
cdr3_length: 15
clone_size: -
cdr3_aa: CASSPGLAGYNEQFF
cdr3_nt: TGTGCCAGCAGTCCAGGACTAGCGGGCTACAATGAGCAGTTCTTC

v_call: TRBV19
j_call: TRBJ1-1
d_call: -
cdr3_length: 14
clone_size: -
cdr3_aa: CASSIGWAATEAFF
cdr3_nt: TGTGCCAGTAGTATAGGTTGGGCTGCTACTGAAGCTTTCTTT

v_call: TRBV7-9
j_call: TRBJ2-1
d_call: TRBD1
cdr3_length: 17
clone_size: -
cdr3_aa: CASSFRAGTGLYNEQFF
cdr3_nt: TGTGCCAGCAGCTTCAGGGCCGGGACAGGGCTATACAATGAGCAGTTCTTC

v_call: TRBV11-2
j_call: TRBJ2-3
d_call: -
cdr3_length: 17
clone_size: -
cdr3_aa: CASSFYAGDISTDTQYF
cdr3_nt: TGTGCCAGCAGCTTCTATGCAGGGGACATAAGCACAGATACGCAGTATTTT

v_call: TRBV5-5
j_call: TRBJ1-6
d_call: -
cdr3_length: 16
clone_size: -
cdr3_aa: CASSLSSGITASPLHF
cdr3_nt: TGTGCCAGCAGCCTATCTTCCGGGATAACAGCCTCACCCCTCCACTTT

v_call: TRBV9
j_call: TRBJ2-3
d_call: TRBD2
cdr3_length: 15
clone_size: few
cdr3_aa: CASSGSSGGSDTQYF
cdr3_nt: TGTGCCAGCAGCGGGTCTAGCGGGGGGTCAGATACGCAGTATTTT

v_call: TRBV5-1
j_call: TRBJ1-6
d_call: -
cdr3_length: 18
clone_size: -
cdr3_aa: CASSLSQQGVHYNSPLHF
cdr3_nt: TGCGCCAGCAGCTTGTCTCAACAGGGCGTTCACTATAATTCACCCCTCCACTTT

v_call: TRBV5-1
j_call: TRBJ2-1
d_call: -
cdr3_length: 13
clone_size: -
cdr3_aa: CASSLSQANEQFF
cdr3_nt: TGCGCCAGCAGCTTGTCCCAGGCCAATGAGCAGTTCTTC

v_call: TRBV5-8
j_call: TRBJ1-2
d_call: -
cdr3_length: 15
clone_size: -
cdr3_aa: CASSLESRGSMGYTF
cdr3_nt: TGTGCCAGCAGCTTGGAAAGTCGGGGTTCTATGGGCTACACCTTC

v_call: TRBV19
j_call: TRBJ2-7
d_call: -
cdr3_length: 18
clone_size: -
cdr3_aa: CASSISPTGPELVYEQYF
cdr3_nt: TGTGCCAGTAGTATAAGTCCCACAGGCCCGGAATTGGTCTACGAGCAGTACTTC